This TCR beta chain was captured by sequencing in a study of T cell repertoires in cytomegalovirus infection. CDR1 is MDHEN and CDR2 is SYDVKM in the germline V gene. Trimming stripped 2 bases from V and 6 bases from J, with 8 bases between. The CDR3 loop spans 14 amino acids. A single record per CDR3 protein comes from TCRdb applying MiXCR to the reads. The table lists about 740,000 distinct CDR3 sequences, about a third of them singletons, with 2.8% in the top ten. Sequences were obtained from PBMCs. The V and J genes are TRBV28 and TRBJ1-6; D unclear. The sequence came from a human donor in good health (CMV status not recorded). Some clones in this sample may be carry-over from other donors' samples. The CDR3 sequence is CASSLNVGNSPLHF. CDR3 DNA sequence: TGTGCCAGCAGTTTAAACGTGGGTAATTCACCCCTCCACTTT.